Each of the 19 T cell receptor beta chains below was sequenced from the same sample in a study of shared clonotypes between healthy human individuals. Assay used: immunoSEQ multiplex PCR; TCRdb lists only in-frame clones, some missing. Of about 2.4 million clones in the sample, 90% to 95% were seen once. Material for sequencing was naive CD4+ T cells from PBMCs. The subset is: CD45RA+ positively selected. Receptor source: a man between 18 and 35 years old in good health. Some clones in this sample may be carry-over from other donors' samples.

This chain links TRBV27 with TRBJ2-7, with D unresolved. The germline CDR1 and CDR2 sequences are MNHEY and SMNVEV (reference sequence). The CDR3 has 13 amino acids. The germline V and J ends were trimmed by 4 bases and 2 bases, with 9 bases remaining between them. CDR3 loop: CASSSRGPYEQYF. The DNA for the CDR3 is TGTGCCAGCAGTTCCAGAGGCCCCTACGAGCAGTACTTC.

This clone came up once. This chain connects TRBV9 to TRBJ2-7; the D is unclear. The CDR3 has 14 amino acids. V shed 3 bases and J shed 0 bases, with 10 bases lying between them. From germline, CDR1 is SGDLS and CDR2 YYNGEE. The CDR3 nucleotides are TGTGCCAGCAGCGGGAGCACAAGCTCCTACGAGCAGTACTTC. Protein sequence: CASSGSTSSYEQYF.

This clone was observed once. The genes are TRBV6-5 and TRBJ1-1, with no clear D. V was clipped by 0 bases and J by 0 bases, with 8 bases between them. CDR3 length: 15 residues. Germline V gene lookup returns CDR1 MNHEY and CDR2 SVGAGI. Here the CDR3 reads CASSYSVGLNTEAFF. The CDR3 DNA reads as TGTGCCAGCAGTTACTCTGTGGGATTGAACACTGAAGCTTTCTTT.

CDR3 DNA: TGTGCCAGCAGCTTAGAACACGGATCTAACACCGGGGAGCTGTTTTTT. Translated: CASSLEHGSNTGELFF. V usage is TRBV11-2 and J usage is TRBJ2-2; D unclear. Germline CDR1 is SGHAT and CDR2 is FQNNGV. Trimming left V 0 bases short and J 2 bases short, with 10 bases between. This CDR3 region has 16 residues.

On this clone itself: Different DNA sequences within this sample yield the same CDR3. V and J are TRBV7-2 and TRBJ2-3; maybe TRBD2 (5 bases). V lost 1 base, J lost 1 base, and 6 bases lay in between. The CDR3 contains 14 residues. CDR1 is SGHTA and CDR2 is FQGNSA in the germline V gene. This CDR3 is CASSLVRGTDTQYF. CDR3 DNA sequence: TGTGCCAGCAGCTTAGTGAGGGGCACAGATACGCAGTATTTT.

The chain recombines TRBV5-1 with TRBJ2-7, with 8 bases fitting TRBD2. The ends lost 5 bases at V and 2 bases at J; junction bases unmatched: 6. The V gene's germline CDR1 is SGHRS and CDR2 YFSETQ. This CDR3 has 14 amino acids. The CDR3 DNA reads TGCGCCAGCAGTGCGGGAGGCCCTCCCTACGAGCAGTACTTC. Encoded protein: CASSAGGPPYEQYF.

The chain recombines TRBV7-2 with TRBJ2-3, with TRBD2 identical over 10 bases. The germline V gene encodes CDR1 SGHTA and CDR2 FQGNSA. The CDR3 length is 15 residues. The trim removed 5 bases at V and 5 bases at J, leaving 7 bases unmatched. The CDR3 is CASSPQREGGDTQYF. The CDR3 DNA sequence: TGTGCCAGCAGCCCCCAGCGGGAGGGCGGAGATACGCAGTATTTT.

The chain employs TRBV18 and TRBJ1-2; TRBD1 matches 9 bases. The CDR3 covers 15 residues. V shed 3 bases, J shed 7 bases, and the junction held 9 bases outside the gene matches. The V gene's germline CDR1 is KGHSH and CDR2 LQKENI. CDR3 sequence: CASSPRTGEGAGYTF. For the CDR3, the DNA is TGTGCCAGCTCACCCCGGACAGGGGAAGGCGCTGGCTACACCTTC. Full variable domain (missing parts from reference TRBV18 and TRBJ1-2): NAGVMQNPRHLVRRRGQEARLRCSPMKGHSHVYWYRQLPEEGLKFMVYLQKENIIDESGMPKERFSAEFPKEGPSILRIQQVVRGDSAAYFCASSPRTGEGAGYTFGSGTRLTVV.

The chain couples TRBV7-2 to TRBJ2-7; TRBD1 matches at 10 bases. V lost 5 bases, J lost 0 bases, and 4 bases stayed unmatched. The CDR3 is 15 amino acids. CDR1 is SGHTA, CDR2 FQGNSA, per germline. CDR3 DNA sequence: TGTGCCAGCAGCGTAGGACAGGGGGTCTCCTACGAGCAGTACTTC. This sequence encodes CASSVGQGVSYEQYF.

This clone was seen more than once but under ten times. This CDR3 is also generated by other DNA sequences in the sample. The rearrangement joins TRBV5-1 to TRBJ2-5, with a weak D call TRBD2 (7 bases). Germline values: CDR1 SGHRS, CDR2 YFSETQ. CDR3 length: 15 residues. Deletions cut 0 bases from V and 1 base from J, with 10 bases between. DNA for the CDR3: TGCGCCAGCAGCTTGGTCGCGGGGGCCCAAGAGACCCAGTACTTC. Translation gives CASSLVAGAQETQYF.

V is TRBV5-1 and J is TRBJ1-4; D gene unclear. The germline V and J ends were trimmed by 4 bases and 6 bases, with 16 bases remaining between them. The germline V gene has CDR1 SGHRS and CDR2 YFSETQ. This CDR3 is 15 amino acids long. The CDR3 loop is CASSHLWGVDEKLFF. The CDR3 nucleotides are TGCGCCAGCAGCCATCTTTGGGGTGTGGATGAAAAACTGTTTTTT.

This chain uses TRBV7-9 with TRBJ2-5; D remains unclear. The DNA end favors TRBJ2-7, so the J call may be wrong. Germline V lookup: CDR1 SEHNR, CDR2 FQNEAQ (reference sequence). The CDR3 spans 14 residues. The CDR3 coding sequence is TGTGCCAGCACCGAATTATCGGGCCCCTACGAGCAGTACTTC. Amino acids: CASTELSGPYEQYF.

The chain's CDR3 is CASSLVPGSGNEQYF. In nucleotides, the CDR3 is TGTGCCAGCAGTTTAGTCCCCGGTAGCGGGAACGAGCAGTACTTC. This rearrangement joins TRBV28 to TRBJ2-7; 8 bases are a match to TRBD2. Germline CDR1 and CDR2: MDHEN and SYDVKM. V shed 2 bases, J shed 5 bases, and the junction held 8 bases outside the gene matches. This CDR3 spans 15 amino acids.

J is TRBJ1-3 and V is TRBV9, with no clear D. This CDR3 is built from 15 residues. V was trimmed by 4 bases and J by 2 bases, leaving 13 bases between them. The V gene's germline CDR1 is SGDLS and CDR2 YYNGEE. The CDR3 sequence: CASSPNEAAGNTIYF. The DNA of the CDR3 is TGTGCCAGCAGCCCTAATGAGGCGGCTGGAAACACCATATATTTT. Combining the CDR3 with reference TRBV9 and TRBJ1-3 gives the whole variable domain DSGVTQTPKHLITATGQRVTLRCSPRSGDLSVYWYQQSLDQGLQFLIQYYNGEERAKGNILERFSAQQFPDLHSELNLSSLELGDSALYFCASSPNEAAGNTIYFGEGSWLTVV.

This chain uses TRBV7-3 with TRBJ2-6; no reliable D call. CDR1 is SGHTA, CDR2 FQGTGA, per germline. The CDR3 length is 10 residues. V gave up 5 bases and J gave up 12 bases, with 5 bases separating them. The CDR3 spells CASSPPVLTF. CDR3 coding DNA: TGTGCCAGCAGCCCCCCCGTCCTGACTTTC.

CDR3 bases: TGTGCCAGCAGTACTTCTAGCGGGAGGTGGGAGACCCAGTACTTC. Residues: CASSTSSGRWETQYF. This rearrangement joins TRBV6-6 to TRBJ2-5; TRBD2 matches 11 bases. This CDR3 region has 15 residues. In germline, CDR1 is MNHNY, CDR2 SVGAGI (reference sequence). Trimming at V came to 5 bases and at J to 5 bases, leaving 7 bases not matched to a gene.

This chain connects TRBV19 to TRBJ2-7; D unresolved. V lost 5 bases to trimming and J lost 5 bases, with 7 bases between them. This CDR3 spans 11 amino acids. CDR1 and CDR2 from the germline V gene are LNHDA and SQIVND (reference sequence). CDR3: CASSGNNEQYF. As DNA, the CDR3 is TGTGCCAGTAGTGGAAACAACGAGCAGTACTTC.

The chain links TRBV19 to TRBJ1-5; D not certain. Looked up from germline, CDR1 is LNHDA and CDR2 is SQIVND (reference sequence). The V gene lost 7 bases and the J gene lost 3 bases, with 16 bases spanning the gap. The CDR3 runs to 15 residues. CDR3 coding DNA: TGTGCCAGTACCCGTCGTCGGGGTACCAATCAGCCCCAGCATTTT. This gives the protein CASTRRRGTNQPQHF.

This clone occurred once. In the same sample, other DNA sequences code for this CDR3. V is TRBV15 and J is TRBJ2-7; 13 bases line up with TRBD2. The CDR3 has 15 residues. Germline CDR1 reads LNHNV; CDR2 reads YYDKDF (reference sequence). V trimming: 1 base; J trimming: 4 bases; junction bases outside the gene matches: 1. Here the CDR3 reads CATSRGLAGGYEQYF. DNA of the CDR3: TGTGCCACCAGCAGAGGACTAGCGGGAGGATACGAGCAGTACTTC. The entire variable domain, with the rest obtained from reference TRBV15 and TRBJ2-7, is as follows: DAMVIQNPRYQVTQFGKPVTLSCSQTLNHNVMYWYQQKSSQAPKLLFHYYDKDFNNEADTPDNFQSRRPNTSFCFLDIRSPGLGDTAMYLCATSRGLAGGYEQYFGPGTRLTVT.